Listed below are T cell receptor beta chains from one sample, sequenced in a study of identical twins. TCRdb used MiXCR to reprocess the 5' RACE reads, holding one entry per CDR3 protein. The sample lists about 450,000 distinct CDR3 sequences, 18% seen once, with 9.5% to 15% in the top ten. The specimen was naive T cells sorted from blood. The receptors here all came from a man aged 50-59 years in good health. CDR3s include the opening cysteine and the closing phenylalanine or tryptophan. D genes are given only for firm matches. Size tells how often a clone was seen (once, few, many) or the class of an expanded clone, and some rows leave it out.

D: -
J: TRBJ2-2
V: TRBV11-1
size: -
DNA: TGTGCCAGCAGCTTAGAGGAACGCACCGGGGAGCTGTTTTTT
CDR3: CASSLEERTGELFF

D: -
J: TRBJ2-1
V: TRBV10-3
size: few
DNA: TGTGCCATCAGTGAACTTCCGGAGGGAGATGAGCAGTTCTTC
CDR3: CAISELPEGDEQFF

D: -
J: TRBJ2-2
V: TRBV5-1
size: many
DNA: TGCGCCAGCAGCTTGTACAACCAGGCCGGGGAGCTGTTTTTT
CDR3: CASSLYNQAGELFF

D: -
J: TRBJ2-3
V: TRBV5-1
size: -
DNA: TGCGCCACTAGGGCGTCTAGCACAGATACGCAGTATTTT
CDR3: CATRASSTDTQYF

D: -
J: TRBJ1-5
V: TRBV20-1
size: -
DNA: TGCAGTGCTAGAGTAAAAGGTGCCTATCAGCCCCAGCATTTT
CDR3: CSARVKGAYQPQHF

D: -
J: TRBJ1-3
V: TRBV20-1
size: few
DNA: TGCAGTGCTAGAGATGCCCCAGGGAGGCTGGCTGGAAACACCATATATTTT
CDR3: CSARDAPGRLAGNTIYF

D: -
J: TRBJ2-7
V: TRBV28
size: many
DNA: TGTGCCAGCAGTTTCTTCGCCGAGCAGTACTTC
CDR3: CASSFFAEQYF

D: TRBD2
J: TRBJ2-4
V: TRBV5-1
size: many
DNA: TGCGCCAGCAGCCCTGAGACTAGCGGGAGCCTTAACATTCAGTACTTC
CDR3: CASSPETSGSLNIQYF

D: TRBD1
J: TRBJ2-7
V: TRBV6-5
size: -
DNA: TGTGCCAGCAGTTACAACGGACAGGGGAGCGAGCAGTACTTC
CDR3: CASSYNGQGSEQYF

D: -
J: TRBJ2-3
V: TRBV12-3/TRBV12-4
size: many
DNA: TGTGCCAGCCTCCTTGACGGGGGAGAGGTGGCAGATACGCAGTATTTT
CDR3: CASLLDGGEVADTQYF

D: -
J: TRBJ2-4
V: TRBV5-1
size: -
DNA: TGCGCCAGCAGCCCTGGACTTTCGAGGGGTCTAGCCAAAAACATTCAGTACTTC
CDR3: CASSPGLSRGLAKNIQYF

D: -
J: TRBJ1-6
V: TRBV7-2
size: -
DNA: TGTGCCACCGACGAGGGGACTAATCTTGCCCTCCACTTT
CDR3: CATDEGTNLALHF

D: TRBD1
J: TRBJ2-7
V: TRBV24-1
size: -
DNA: TGTGCCACCAGTGGGACAGGTCGCTACGAGCAGTACTTC
CDR3: CATSGTGRYEQYF

D: -
J: TRBJ2-1
V: TRBV9
size: few
DNA: TGTGCCAGCAGCGTAGATTGGGACAATGAGCAGTTCTTC
CDR3: CASSVDWDNEQFF

D: TRBD2
J: TRBJ2-1
V: TRBV11-1
size: -
DNA: TGTGCCAGCAGCGCCGCTCCGTCCGGGACTAGCGAGAACAATGAGCAGTTCTTC
CDR3: CASSAAPSGTSENNEQFF

D: TRBD2
J: TRBJ2-1
V: TRBV20-1
size: few
DNA: TGCAGTGCTAGAGTCGGTAGCGGGAGACTTGCTGAGCAGTTCTTC
CDR3: CSARVGSGRLAEQFF

D: TRBD1
J: TRBJ1-3
V: TRBV29-1
size: many
DNA: TGCAGCGTTGTAATCGGGACAGCCGGAAACACCATATATTTT
CDR3: CSVVIGTAGNTIYF

D: -
J: TRBJ1-3
V: TRBV7-9
size: -
DNA: TGTGCCAGCAGCTTAGATGCGGGTAATACTGGAAACACCATATATTTT
CDR3: CASSLDAGNTGNTIYF

D: TRBD1
J: TRBJ1-4
V: TRBV12-3/TRBV12-4
size: few
DNA: TGTGCCAGCAGTTTAGGGACAGGCCCAACTAATGAAAAACTGTTTTTT
CDR3: CASSLGTGPTNEKLFF

D: -
J: TRBJ2-5
V: TRBV5-1
size: -
DNA: TGCGCCAGCAGCTTGGGGACAGAACAAGAGACCCAGTACTTC
CDR3: CASSLGTEQETQYF

D: TRBD1
J: TRBJ2-2
V: TRBV18
size: -
DNA: TGTGCCAGCTCACCACCCCGACAGGGGACGAACACCGGGGAGCTGTTTTTT
CDR3: CASSPPRQGTNTGELFF

D: -
J: TRBJ1-6
V: TRBV7-9
size: -
DNA: TGTGCCAGCAGCTGGGGGGAGGGTGAATTTTCACCCCTCCACTTT
CDR3: CASSWGEGEFSPLHF

D: TRBD1
J: TRBJ1-5
V: TRBV12-3/TRBV12-4
size: -
DNA: TGTGCCAGCAGCCCAGGGGGCATGGGCAATCAGCCCCAGCATTTT
CDR3: CASSPGGMGNQPQHF

D: -
J: TRBJ2-1
V: TRBV28
size: -
DNA: TGTGCCAGCAGTTTAACGCCTAGCGTCTCTCCCCGTTACAATGAGCAGTTCTTC
CDR3: CASSLTPSVSPRYNEQFF

D: -
J: TRBJ2-7
V: TRBV4-1
size: -
DNA: TGCGCCAGCAGCCAAGATCCCCCGGTCTCCGTGCACTACGAGCAGTACTTC
CDR3: CASSQDPPVSVHYEQYF

D: -
J: TRBJ1-6
V: TRBV7-6
size: -
DNA: TGTGCCAGCAGCTTATCGGAAGGGAATAATTCACCCCTCCACTTT
CDR3: CASSLSEGNNSPLHF

D: TRBD1
J: TRBJ1-6
V: TRBV11-2
size: -
DNA: TGTGCCAGCAGCTCTAGAGCCCGGACAGGGGGCAACAATTCACCCCTCCACTTT
CDR3: CASSSRARTGGNNSPLHF

D: TRBD1
J: TRBJ1-5
V: TRBV20-1
size: few
DNA: TGCAGTGCTAGAGACCGGGACAGGGGGGTTCAGCCCCAGCATTTT
CDR3: CSARDRDRGVQPQHF

D: TRBD2
J: TRBJ2-7
V: TRBV6-2/TRBV6-3
size: few
DNA: TGTGCCAGCACCGGACTAGCGGGGCGCTACGAGCAGTACTTC
CDR3: CASTGLAGRYEQYF

D: TRBD1
J: TRBJ2-2
V: TRBV7-8
size: -
DNA: TGTGCCAGCAGCTCCTGGACAGGGGAGAACACCGGGGAGCTGTTTTTT
CDR3: CASSSWTGENTGELFF

D: TRBD1
J: TRBJ2-1
V: TRBV29-1
size: -
DNA: TGCAGCGTTGAAGGTTCGGACAGGGGTAATGAGCAGTTCTTC
CDR3: CSVEGSDRGNEQFF

D: TRBD2
J: TRBJ2-7
V: TRBV4-1
size: few
DNA: TGCGCCAGCAGCCAATCCCCGACTAGCGTTTCCTACGAGCAGTACTTC
CDR3: CASSQSPTSVSYEQYF

D: -
J: TRBJ1-3
V: TRBV5-6
size: -
DNA: TGTGCCAGCAGCCCAGCCCTCCAGGACAGCTCTGGAAACACCATATATTTT
CDR3: CASSPALQDSSGNTIYF

D: -
J: TRBJ1-2
V: TRBV4-3
size: -
DNA: TGCGCCAGCAGCCAAGAAGGCTCCTTCTATGGCTACACCTTC
CDR3: CASSQEGSFYGYTF

D: -
J: TRBJ2-7
V: TRBV6-6
size: many
DNA: TGTGCCAGCAGTTCGGTGCGGGCCTACGAGCAGTACTTC
CDR3: CASSSVRAYEQYF

D: TRBD1
J: TRBJ1-2
V: TRBV7-9
size: many
DNA: TGTGCCAGCAGCACCCGGACAGGGGGTGGCTACACCTTC
CDR3: CASSTRTGGGYTF

D: TRBD2
J: TRBJ2-1
V: TRBV12-3/TRBV12-4
size: few
DNA: TGTGCCAGCAGTCTCACTAGCGGGAGCCACTTCAATGAGCAGTTCTTC
CDR3: CASSLTSGSHFNEQFF

D: -
J: TRBJ2-1
V: TRBV7-3
size: many
DNA: TGTGCCAGCAGCGGGAGCTCCTACAATGAGCAGTTCTTC
CDR3: CASSGSSYNEQFF

D: TRBD1
J: TRBJ2-7
V: TRBV20-1
size: few
DNA: TGCAGTGCTAGGATGGGGGGACAGGTTACCTACGAGCAGTACTTC
CDR3: CSARMGGQVTYEQYF

D: TRBD1
J: TRBJ2-1
V: TRBV7-2
size: many
DNA: TGTGCCAGCAGCATAGGGGACAGGGGGTACAATGAGCAGTTCTTC
CDR3: CASSIGDRGYNEQFF

D: TRBD1
J: TRBJ2-2
V: TRBV5-4
size: -
DNA: TGTGCCAGCAGCTCACAGGGGGCGCGAACCGGGGAGCTGTTTTTT
CDR3: CASSSQGARTGELFF

D: TRBD2
J: TRBJ2-1
V: TRBV12-3/TRBV12-4
size: few
DNA: TGTGCCAGCAGTACAGCGGGGGGGCGTGAGCAGTTCTTC
CDR3: CASSTAGGREQFF

D: TRBD2
J: TRBJ2-3
V: TRBV12-3/TRBV12-4
size: many
DNA: TGTGCCAGCAGTCTTAGCGGGGGGTCGGATACGCAGTATTTT
CDR3: CASSLSGGSDTQYF